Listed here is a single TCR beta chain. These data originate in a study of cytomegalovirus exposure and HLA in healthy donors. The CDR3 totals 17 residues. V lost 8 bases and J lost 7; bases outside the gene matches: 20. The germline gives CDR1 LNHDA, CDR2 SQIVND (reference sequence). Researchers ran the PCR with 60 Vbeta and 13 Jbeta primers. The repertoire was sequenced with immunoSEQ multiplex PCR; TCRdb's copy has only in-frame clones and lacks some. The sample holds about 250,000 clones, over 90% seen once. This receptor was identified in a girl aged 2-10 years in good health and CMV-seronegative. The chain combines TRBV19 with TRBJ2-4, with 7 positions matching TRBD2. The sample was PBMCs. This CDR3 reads CASCWSGLGGLCNIQYF. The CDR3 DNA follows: TGTGCCAGTTGCTGGTCGGGTTTGGGAGGGTTGTGTAACATTCAGTACTTC.